A selection of T cell receptor beta chains follows, all from one sample in a study of blood T cell repertoires in COVID-19. Libraries were prepared by immunoSEQ multiplex PCR; TCRdb keeps only in-frame clonotypes and omits some of them. The data hold around 80,000 clones, with more than 80% observed a single time. The sample taken for sequencing was peripheral blood. The receptors here all came from a woman older than 75 with active or convalescent COVID-19. The CDR3 runs from the conserved cysteine through the conserved F or W. The order of the fields is D gene, J gene, clone size, V gene, CDR3 DNA, CDR3 protein. D genes are given only for firm matches. Rows give clone size only sometimes, using once, few, many, or a class for an expanded clone.

>TRBD1|TRBJ2-2|once|TRBV7-9
TGTGCCAGCAGCGGACAAGCCCGGGACAGGGGGCGCACCGGGGAGCTGTTTTTT
CASSGQARDRGRTGELFF
>TRBD1|TRBJ2-3|-|TRBV5-4
TGTGCCAGCAGCGGGGGCCAGGGGGTCAAACCCGCTAGCACAGATACGCAGTATTTT
CASSGGQGVKPASTDTQYF
>TRBD2|TRBJ2-7|-|TRBV5-1
TGCGCCAGCAGCTTGACTAGCGGGGGGCCCTACGAGCAGTACTTC
CASSLTSGGPYEQYF
>-|TRBJ2-6|-|TRBV28
TGTGCCAGCAGGGGTCAGGCTGGGGCCAACGTCCTGACTTTC
CASRGQAGANVLTF
>TRBD2|TRBJ2-5|-|TRBV28
TGTGCCAGCAGTTTAATGCGAGGACTAGCGGGTGCGGAGACCCAGTACTTC
CASSLMRGLAGAETQYF
>-|TRBJ2-2|once|TRBV4-1
TGCGCCAGCAGCCAAGGGTCGAACCCCCGGGGCACCGGGGAGCTGTTTTTT
CASSQGSNPRGTGELFF
>TRBD2|TRBJ2-7|-|TRBV9
TGTGCCAGCAGCGTGGGACTAGCGGGACCATACGAGCAGTACTTC
CASSVGLAGPYEQYF
>TRBD1|TRBJ1-3|-|TRBV27
TGTGCCAGCAGTCCAAGCGGACAGGGTTTACGATTGTTTGGAAACACCATATATTTT
CASSPSGQGLRLFGNTIYF
>-|TRBJ1-4|-|TRBV24-1
TGTGCCACCAGTGATCCCAGGGGTAATGAAAAACTGTTTTTT
CATSDPRGNEKLFF
>TRBD2|TRBJ2-5|-|TRBV6-2/TRBV6-3
TGTGCCAGCAGTTATCGGACTAGCGGGACGGAGACCCAGTACTTC
CASSYRTSGTETQYF
>TRBD2|TRBJ2-7|-|TRBV7-2
TGTGCCAGCAGCCCGTCTTGGACTAGCGGGAGCTACGAGCAGTACTTC
CASSPSWTSGSYEQYF
>-|TRBJ1-3|-|TRBV4-3
TGCGCCAGCAGCCAAGAGTCAGGGTTCTCTGGAAACACCATATATTTT
CASSQESGFSGNTIYF
>-|TRBJ1-3|once|TRBV4-3
TGCGCCAGCAGCCAAGATGGCAGGGTTTCGGACACCATATATTTT
CASSQDGRVSDTIYF
>TRBD1|TRBJ2-7|-|TRBV6-6
TGTGCCAGCAGTTACTCCCCAGGGACAGGCGGCGAGCAGTACTTC
CASSYSPGTGGEQYF
>TRBD1|TRBJ2-3|-|TRBV27
TGTGCCAGCAGTACTCCGACAGGGGGCACAGATACGCAGTATTTT
CASSTPTGGTDTQYF
>TRBD2|TRBJ2-5|-|TRBV27
TGTGCCAGCAGTCTTGAAACCCCGGGAGGACTAGCGGGAGTAGGGGAAGAGACCCAGTACTTC
CASSLETPGGLAGVGEETQYF
>-|TRBJ1-4|-|TRBV13
TGTGCCAGCAGCTCTCGGGAACGCGGGGGAAAACTGTTTTTT
CASSSRERGGKLFF
>TRBD2|TRBJ2-3|-|TRBV3-1/TRBV3-2
TGTGCCAGCAGCCAAGGGAGACTAGCAATAGATACGCAGTATTTT
CASSQGRLAIDTQYF
>TRBD1|TRBJ2-7|-|TRBV19
TGTGCCAGTTCCCAGAGGGGGCCATACGAGCAGTACTTC
CASSQRGPYEQYF
>TRBD2|TRBJ2-5|-|TRBV14
TGTGCCAGCAGCCAACTAGCGGGAGTAACCCAGTACTTC
CASSQLAGVTQYF
>-|TRBJ2-7|-|TRBV11-3
TGTGCCAGCAGCTTAGATCCACCGGCCCGGGGAACCTACGAGCAGTACTTC
CASSLDPPARGTYEQYF
>-|TRBJ1-3|-|TRBV19
TGTGCCAGTGTAAGGGGTCGGGCCTCTGGAAACACCATATATTTT
CASVRGRASGNTIYF
>-|TRBJ2-7|once|TRBV28
TGTGCCAGCATCGGAGGGACAGCCTTCGGCGAGCAGTACTTC
CASIGGTAFGEQYF
>-|TRBJ1-4|-|TRBV2
TGTGCCAGAAAACAGGGAGAAAAACTGTTTTTT
CARKQGEKLFF
>TRBD1|TRBJ2-1|many|TRBV7-9
TGTGCCAGCAGCCTATCACTTCCGTTGGGACAGGGTTACAATGAGCAGTTCTTC
CASSLSLPLGQGYNEQFF
>TRBD2|TRBJ2-5|-|TRBV19
TGTGCCAGTAGTGGCGGGGGGATTCTGAAAGAGACCCAGTACTTC
CASSGGGILKETQYF
>-|TRBJ1-3|-|TRBV5-8
TGTGCCAGCAGCGACGGACTATTCTCTGGAAACACCATATATTTT
CASSDGLFSGNTIYF
>-|TRBJ2-1|-|TRBV28
TGTGCCAGCAGCTTTAGCGGTGAGCAGTTCTTC
CASSFSGEQFF
>TRBD1|TRBJ1-2|once|TRBV5-5
TGTGCCAGCAGCTTGTACAGGGGTTCACGTGGCTACACCTTC
CASSLYRGSRGYTF
>-|TRBJ1-2|-|TRBV27
TGTGCCAGCAGAACAGGCATGGTTGGCTACACCTTC
CASRTGMVGYTF
>-|TRBJ2-2|-|TRBV24-1
TGTGCCACCAGCGGGATTTACGCCGGGGAGCTGTTTTTT
CATSGIYAGELFF
>TRBD1|TRBJ1-1|-|TRBV28
TGTGCCAGCAGTTGGACAGGCGCCATGAACACTGAAGCTTTCTTT
CASSWTGAMNTEAFF
>-|TRBJ1-1|-|TRBV29-1
TGCAGCGTTGTTGATAGCAGGAGGGGAGCTGAAGCTTTCTTT
CSVVDSRRGAEAFF
>-|TRBJ1-2|-|TRBV4-3
TGCGCCAGCAGCCAGGAAAGGACAGTTTATAACTATGGCTACACCTTC
CASSQERTVYNYGYTF
>-|TRBJ1-6|once|TRBV4-3
TGCGCCAGCAGCCAAGATTGGGGAGGCGACGGTTCACCCCTCCACTTT
CASSQDWGGDGSPLHF
>TRBD1|TRBJ2-5|-|TRBV5-6
TGTGCCAGCAGCCTCCGACAGGGTCCAGAGACCCAGTACTTC
CASSLRQGPETQYF
>TRBD2|TRBJ2-7|-|TRBV3-1/TRBV3-2
TGTGCCAGCAGCCAACGGACTAGCCGACGGTCCTACGAGCAGTACTTC
CASSQRTSRRSYEQYF
>-|TRBJ1-1|-|TRBV5-1
TGCGCCAGCAGCTTGGAGGGTGCCCTATTTATCGGGGACACTGAAGCTTTCTTT
CASSLEGALFIGDTEAFF
>-|TRBJ1-2|-|TRBV25-1
TGTGCCAGCAGCGCTAACTATGGCTACACCTTC
CASSANYGYTF
>TRBD2|TRBJ2-3|many|TRBV19
TGTGCCAGTACCCGACTAGCGGGAGTCTCAGATACGCAGTATTTT
CASTRLAGVSDTQYF
>TRBD1|TRBJ1-2|-|TRBV4-3
TGCGCCAGCAGCCAAGAAGGGGCACAGGGGGCCATTGGCTACACCTTC
CASSQEGAQGAIGYTF
>-|TRBJ1-6|few|TRBV5-1
TGCGCCAGCAGCTTGGCAGGGACTGGTAATTCACCCCTCCACTTT
CASSLAGTGNSPLHF
>TRBD1|TRBJ2-6|-|TRBV11-2
TGTGCCAGCAGCTTCTCACTCAGGGGGCGCTCTGGGGCCAACGTCCTGACTTTC
CASSFSLRGRSGANVLTF
>-|TRBJ2-6|-|TRBV6-5
TGTGCCAGCAGTCTTCCGTCTGGGGCCAACGTCCTGACTTTC
CASSLPSGANVLTF
>TRBD2|TRBJ2-2|few|TRBV11-2
TGTGCCAGCACCTGGGGGGGGAACACCGGGGAGCTGTTTTTT
CASTWGGNTGELFF